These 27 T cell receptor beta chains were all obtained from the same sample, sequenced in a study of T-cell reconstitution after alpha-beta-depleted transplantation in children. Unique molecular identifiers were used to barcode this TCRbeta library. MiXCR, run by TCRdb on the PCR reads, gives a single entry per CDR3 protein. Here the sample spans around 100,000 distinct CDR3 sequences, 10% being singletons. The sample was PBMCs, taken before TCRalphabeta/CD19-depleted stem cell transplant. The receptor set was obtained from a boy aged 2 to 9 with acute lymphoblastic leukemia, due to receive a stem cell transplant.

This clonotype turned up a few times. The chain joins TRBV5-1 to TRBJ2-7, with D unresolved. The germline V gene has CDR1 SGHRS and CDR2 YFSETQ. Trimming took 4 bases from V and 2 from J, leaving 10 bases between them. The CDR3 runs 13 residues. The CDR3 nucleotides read TGCGCCAGCAGCCCCTCCCCACCCTACGAGCAGTACTTC. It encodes CASSPSPPYEQYF.

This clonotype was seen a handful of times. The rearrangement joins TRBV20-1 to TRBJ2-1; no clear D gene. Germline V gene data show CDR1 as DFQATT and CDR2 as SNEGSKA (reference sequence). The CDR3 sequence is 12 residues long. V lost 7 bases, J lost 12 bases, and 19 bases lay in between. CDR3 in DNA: TGCAGTGTTCCCTCGTCCGGCCTGGGGCAGTTCTTC. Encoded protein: CSVPSSGLGQFF.

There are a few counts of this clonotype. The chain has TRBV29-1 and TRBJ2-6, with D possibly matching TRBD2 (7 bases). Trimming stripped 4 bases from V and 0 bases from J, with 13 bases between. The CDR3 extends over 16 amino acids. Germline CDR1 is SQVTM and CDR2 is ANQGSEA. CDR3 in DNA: TGCAGCGTTGCGGGGGGCTCTAGCTCTGGGGCCAACGTCCTGACTTTC. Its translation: CSVAGGSSSGANVLTF.

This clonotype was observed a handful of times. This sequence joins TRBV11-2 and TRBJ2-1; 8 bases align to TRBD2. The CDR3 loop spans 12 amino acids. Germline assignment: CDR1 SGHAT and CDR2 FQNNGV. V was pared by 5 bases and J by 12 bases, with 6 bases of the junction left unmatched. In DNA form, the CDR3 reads TGTGCCAGCAGCCTCGGACTAGCAGGGCAGTTCTTC. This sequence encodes CASSLGLAGQFF.

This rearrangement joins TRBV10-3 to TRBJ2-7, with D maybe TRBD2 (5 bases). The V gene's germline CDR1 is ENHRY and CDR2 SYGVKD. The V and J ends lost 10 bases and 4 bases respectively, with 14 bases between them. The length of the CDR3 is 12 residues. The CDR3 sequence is CATSGEGYEQYF. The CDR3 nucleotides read TGTGCCACCTCCGGGGAAGGGTACGAGCAGTACTTC.

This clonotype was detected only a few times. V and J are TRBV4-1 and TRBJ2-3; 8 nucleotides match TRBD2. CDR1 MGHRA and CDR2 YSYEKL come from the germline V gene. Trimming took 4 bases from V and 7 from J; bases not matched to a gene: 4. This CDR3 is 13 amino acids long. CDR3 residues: CASSPKRENTQYF. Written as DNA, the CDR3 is TGCGCCAGCAGCCCCAAGCGGGAGAATACGCAGTATTTT.

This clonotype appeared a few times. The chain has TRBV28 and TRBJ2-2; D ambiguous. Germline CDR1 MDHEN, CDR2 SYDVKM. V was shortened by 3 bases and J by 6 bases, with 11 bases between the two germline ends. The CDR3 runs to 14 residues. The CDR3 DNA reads TGTGCCAGCAGTTTCAGTTATGAGGCCGGGGAGCTGTTTTTT. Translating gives CASSFSYEAGELFF.

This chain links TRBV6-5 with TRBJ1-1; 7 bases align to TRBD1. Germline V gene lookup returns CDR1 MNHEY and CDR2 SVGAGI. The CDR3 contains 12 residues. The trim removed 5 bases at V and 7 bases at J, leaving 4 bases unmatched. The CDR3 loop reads CASSPRDSEAFF. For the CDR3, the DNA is TGTGCCAGCAGTCCCCGGGACAGTGAAGCTTTCTTT.

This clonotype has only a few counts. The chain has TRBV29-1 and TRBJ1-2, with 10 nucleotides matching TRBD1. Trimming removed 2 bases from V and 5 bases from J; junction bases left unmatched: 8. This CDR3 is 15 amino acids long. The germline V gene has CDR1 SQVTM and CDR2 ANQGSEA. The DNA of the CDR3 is TGCAGCGTTGAACCCCCGGGACAGGGGCTTTATGGCTACACCTTC. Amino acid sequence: CSVEPPGQGLYGYTF. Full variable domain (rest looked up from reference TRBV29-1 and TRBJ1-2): SAVISQKPSRDICQRGTSLTIQCQVDSQVTMMFWYRQQPGQSLTLIATANQGSEATYESGFVIDKFPISRPNLTFSTLTVSNMSPEDSSIYLCSVEPPGQGLYGYTFGSGTRLTVV.

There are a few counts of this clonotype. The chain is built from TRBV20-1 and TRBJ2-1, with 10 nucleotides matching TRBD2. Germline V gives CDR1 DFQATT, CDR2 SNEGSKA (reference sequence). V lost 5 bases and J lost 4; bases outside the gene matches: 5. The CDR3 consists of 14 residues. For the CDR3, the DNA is TGCAGTGCTGAAGGACTAGCGGATTACAATGAGCAGTTCTTC. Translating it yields CSAEGLADYNEQFF.

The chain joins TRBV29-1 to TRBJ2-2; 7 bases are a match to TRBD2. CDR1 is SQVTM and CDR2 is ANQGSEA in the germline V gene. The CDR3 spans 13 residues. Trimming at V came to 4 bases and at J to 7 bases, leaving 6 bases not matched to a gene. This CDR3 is CSVGAGVSGELFF. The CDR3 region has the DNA TGCAGCGTTGGGGCGGGAGTGAGCGGGGAGCTGTTTTTT.

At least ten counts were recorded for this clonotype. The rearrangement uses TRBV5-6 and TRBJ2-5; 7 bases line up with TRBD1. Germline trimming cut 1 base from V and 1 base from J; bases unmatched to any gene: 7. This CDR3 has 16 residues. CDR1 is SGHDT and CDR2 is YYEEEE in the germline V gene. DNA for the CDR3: TGTGCCAGCAGCTTGATGGTAAGGGACAGCCAAGAGACCCAGTACTTC. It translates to CASSLMVRDSQETQYF.

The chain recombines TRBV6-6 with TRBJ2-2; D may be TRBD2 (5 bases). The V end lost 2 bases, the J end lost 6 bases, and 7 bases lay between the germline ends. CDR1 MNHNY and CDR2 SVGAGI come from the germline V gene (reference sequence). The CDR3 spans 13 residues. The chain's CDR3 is CASSYVGAGELFF. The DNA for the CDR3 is TGTGCCAGCAGTTACGTCGGGGCCGGGGAGCTGTTTTTT.

This CDR3 reads CASSFTTTSSYEQYF. The CDR3 DNA reads TGTGCCAGCAGTTTTACTACCACTTCTTCCTACGAGCAGTACTTC. This sequence joins TRBV7-9 and TRBJ2-7, with D hard to call. V gave up 6 bases and J gave up 1 base, with 16 bases separating them. The CDR3 loop spans 15 amino acids. The germline gives CDR1 SEHNR, CDR2 FQNEAQ (reference sequence).

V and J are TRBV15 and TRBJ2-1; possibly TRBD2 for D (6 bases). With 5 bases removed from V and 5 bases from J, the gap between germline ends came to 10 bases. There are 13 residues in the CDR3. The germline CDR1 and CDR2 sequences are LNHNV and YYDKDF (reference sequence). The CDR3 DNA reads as TGTGCCACCAGCGGCCGCGGGAACAATGAGCAGTTCTTC. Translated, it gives CATSGRGNNEQFF. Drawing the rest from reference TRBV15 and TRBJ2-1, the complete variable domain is DAMVIQNPRYQVTQFGKPVTLSCSQTLNHNVMYWYQQKSSQAPKLLFHYYDKDFNNEADTPDNFQSRRPNTSFCFLDIRSPGLGDTAMYLCATSGRGNNEQFFGPGTRLTVL.

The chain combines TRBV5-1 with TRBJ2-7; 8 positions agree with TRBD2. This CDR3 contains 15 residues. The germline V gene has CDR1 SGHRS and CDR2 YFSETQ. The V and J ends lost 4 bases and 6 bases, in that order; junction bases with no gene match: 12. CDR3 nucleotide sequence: TGCGCCAGCAGCCCAACTCGAGCGGGAGCTAGCGAGCAGTACTTC. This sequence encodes CASSPTRAGASEQYF.

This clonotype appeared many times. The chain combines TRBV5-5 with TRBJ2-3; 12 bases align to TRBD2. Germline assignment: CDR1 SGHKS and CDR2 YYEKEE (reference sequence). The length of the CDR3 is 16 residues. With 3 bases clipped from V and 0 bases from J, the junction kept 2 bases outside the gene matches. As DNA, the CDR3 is TGTGCCAGCAGCTCTGGACTAGCGGGGAGCACAGATACGCAGTATTTT. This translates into CASSSGLAGSTDTQYF.

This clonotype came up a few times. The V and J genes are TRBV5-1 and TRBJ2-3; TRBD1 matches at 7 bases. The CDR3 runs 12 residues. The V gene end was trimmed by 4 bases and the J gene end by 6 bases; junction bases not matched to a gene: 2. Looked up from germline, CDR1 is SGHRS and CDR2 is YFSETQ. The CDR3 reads CASSQQGDTQYF. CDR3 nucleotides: TGCGCCAGCAGCCAACAGGGGGATACGCAGTATTTT.

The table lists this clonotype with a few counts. This CDR3 is CASSLTGLGTQYF. The DNA for the CDR3 is TGTGCCAGCAGCTTGACGGGACTGGGGACCCAGTACTTC. This sequence joins TRBV7-8 and TRBJ2-5; weak D call: TRBD2 (6 bases). V was pared by 3 bases and J by 7 bases, with 12 bases between. CDR3 length: 13 residues. Looked up from germline, CDR1 is SGHVS and CDR2 is FQNEAQ.

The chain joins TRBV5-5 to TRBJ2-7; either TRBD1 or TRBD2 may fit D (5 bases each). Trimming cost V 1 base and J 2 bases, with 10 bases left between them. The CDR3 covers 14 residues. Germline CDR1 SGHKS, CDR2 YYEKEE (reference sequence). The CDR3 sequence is CASSLRRDPYEQYF. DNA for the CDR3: TGTGCCAGCAGCTTGCGTAGGGACCCCTACGAGCAGTACTTC.

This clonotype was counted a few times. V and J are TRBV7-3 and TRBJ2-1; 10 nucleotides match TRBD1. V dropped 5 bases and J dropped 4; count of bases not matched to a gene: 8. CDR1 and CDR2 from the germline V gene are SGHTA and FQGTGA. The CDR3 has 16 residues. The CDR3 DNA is TGTGCCAGCAGCCCAGTTGGACAGGGGGGATACAATGAGCAGTTCTTC. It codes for CASSPVGQGGYNEQFF.

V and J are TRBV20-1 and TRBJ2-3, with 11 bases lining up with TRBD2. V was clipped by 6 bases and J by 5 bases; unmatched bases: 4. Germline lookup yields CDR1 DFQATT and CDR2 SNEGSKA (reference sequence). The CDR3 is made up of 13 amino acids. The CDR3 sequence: CSALGTSGDTQYF. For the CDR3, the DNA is TGCAGTGCCCTCGGGACTAGCGGAGATACGCAGTATTTT.

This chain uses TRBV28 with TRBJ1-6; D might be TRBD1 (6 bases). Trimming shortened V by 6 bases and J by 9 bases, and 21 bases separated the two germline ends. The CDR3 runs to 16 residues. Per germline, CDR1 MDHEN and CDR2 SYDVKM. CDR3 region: CASSPARGGEGSPLHF. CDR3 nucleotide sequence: TGTGCCAGCAGCCCAGCCCGGGGGGGCGAGGGTTCACCCCTCCACTTT.

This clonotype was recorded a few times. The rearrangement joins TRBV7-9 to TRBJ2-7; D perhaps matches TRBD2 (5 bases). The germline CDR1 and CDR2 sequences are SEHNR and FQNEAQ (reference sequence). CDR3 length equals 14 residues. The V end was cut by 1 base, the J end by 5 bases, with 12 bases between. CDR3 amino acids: CASSLGNSRDEQYF. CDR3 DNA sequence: TGTGCCAGCAGCTTAGGGAATTCGAGGGACGAGCAGTACTTC.

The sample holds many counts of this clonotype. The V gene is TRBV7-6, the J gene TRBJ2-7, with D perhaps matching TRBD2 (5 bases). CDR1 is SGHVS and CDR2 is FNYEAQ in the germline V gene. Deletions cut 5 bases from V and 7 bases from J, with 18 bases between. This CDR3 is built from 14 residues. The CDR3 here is CASSEAPSTGEQYF. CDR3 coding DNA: TGTGCCAGCAGCGAGGCCCCTTCCACGGGGGAGCAGTACTTC.

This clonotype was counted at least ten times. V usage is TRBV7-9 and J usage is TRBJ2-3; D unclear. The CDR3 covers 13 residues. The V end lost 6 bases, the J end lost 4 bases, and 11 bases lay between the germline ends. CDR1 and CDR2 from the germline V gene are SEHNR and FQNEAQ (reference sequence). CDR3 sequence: CASSSKWADTQYF. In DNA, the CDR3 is TGTGCCAGCAGTTCCAAGTGGGCAGATACGCAGTATTTT.

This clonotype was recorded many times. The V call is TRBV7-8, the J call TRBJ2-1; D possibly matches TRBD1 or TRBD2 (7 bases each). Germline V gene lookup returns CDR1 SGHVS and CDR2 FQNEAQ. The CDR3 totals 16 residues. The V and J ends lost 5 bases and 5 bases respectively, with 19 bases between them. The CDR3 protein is CASSTRAGDRDNEQFF. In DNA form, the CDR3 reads TGTGCCAGCAGCACCAGGGCGGGGGACAGAGACAATGAGCAGTTCTTC.